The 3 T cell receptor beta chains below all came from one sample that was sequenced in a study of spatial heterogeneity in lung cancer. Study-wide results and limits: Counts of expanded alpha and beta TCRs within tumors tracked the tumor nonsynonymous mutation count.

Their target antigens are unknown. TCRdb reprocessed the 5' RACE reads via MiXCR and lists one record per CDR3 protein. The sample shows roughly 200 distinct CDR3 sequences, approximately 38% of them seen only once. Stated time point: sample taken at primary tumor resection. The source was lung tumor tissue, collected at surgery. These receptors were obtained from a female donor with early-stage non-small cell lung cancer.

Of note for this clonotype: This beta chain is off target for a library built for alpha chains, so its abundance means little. Here the CDR3 reads CASSLTSGSTGELFF. Here the CDR3 DNA reads TGCGCCAGCAGCTTGACTAGCGGGAGCACCGGGGAGCTGTTTTTT. This chain joins TRBV5-1 and TRBJ2-2, with 11 bases lining up with TRBD2. CDR3 size: 15 residues. Per germline, CDR1 SGHRS and CDR2 YFSETQ. V trimming: 1 base; J trimming: 4 bases; junction bases outside the gene matches: 0.

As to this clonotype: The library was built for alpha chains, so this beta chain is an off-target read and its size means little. CDR3 sequence reads: CASSLDSYNEQFF. The DNA for the CDR3 is TGTGCCAGCAGCTTGGACTCCTACAATGAGCAGTTCTTC. V gene TRBV5-6 combines with J gene TRBJ2-1; D ambiguous. Germline-derived CDR1 and CDR2 are SGHDT and YYEEEE. V was clipped by 0 bases and J by 0 bases, with 1 base between them. The CDR3 is 13 residues long.

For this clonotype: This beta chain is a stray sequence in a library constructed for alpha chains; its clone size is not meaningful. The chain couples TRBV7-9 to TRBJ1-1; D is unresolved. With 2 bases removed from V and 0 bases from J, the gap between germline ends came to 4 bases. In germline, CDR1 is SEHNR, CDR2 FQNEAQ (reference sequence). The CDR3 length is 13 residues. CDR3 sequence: CASSLSVNTEAFF. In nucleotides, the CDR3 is TGTGCCAGCAGCTTAAGTGTGAACACTGAAGCTTTCTTT.